The rows below give T cell receptor beta chains drawn from one sample of a study of cytomegalovirus exposure and HLA in healthy donors. Sequencing was performed with immunoSEQ multiplex PCR; in TCRdb, only in-frame clones are kept and a portion is missing. This sample's table reports about 120,000 clones. Sequenced: PBMCs. The receptor source for this set is a young man in good health and CMV-seronegative. Both conserved end residues are part of each CDR3. The order of the fields is D gene, J gene, V gene, CDR3 protein, CDR3 DNA. A D gene is named only where the DNA matches it firmly.

TRBD2,TRBJ2-2,TRBV5-1,CASRAGDTGELFF,TGCGCCAGCAGGGCGGGGGACACCGGGGAGCTGTTTTTT
TRBD1,TRBJ2-5,TRBV6-4,CASSANEFTGAETQYF,TGTGCCAGCAGTGCGAACGAGTTTACAGGGGCAGAGACCCAGTACTTC
.,TRBJ1-2,TRBV6-5,CASSQGTYGYTF,TGTGCCAGCAGCCAGGGCACTTATGGCTACACCTTC
TRBD1,TRBJ2-1,TRBV19,CASKNDRAEKQFF,TGTGCCAGTAAAAATGACAGGGCAGAAAAGCAGTTCTTC
.,TRBJ1-2,TRBV7-6,CASSLEAAGTAGYTF,TGTGCCAGCAGCTTGGAGGCGGCAGGAACGGCAGGCTACACCTTC
.,TRBJ1-2,TRBV28,CASRGAYGYTF,TGTGCCAGCCGCGGCGCCTATGGCTACACCTTC
TRBD2,TRBJ2-7,TRBV4-3,CASSRGSTGGLYEQYF,TGCGCCAGCAGCCGCGGATCGACGGGGGGATTATACGAGCAGTACTTC
.,TRBJ1-5,TRBV5-1,CASSPGDSSNQPQHF,TGCGCCAGCAGCCCGGGAGACTCCAGCAATCAGCCCCAGCATTTT
TRBD2,TRBJ2-7,TRBV7-9,CASSLAGGPLYEQYF,TGTGCCAGCAGCCTAGCGGGGGGGCCCCTCTACGAGCAGTACTTC
TRBD1,TRBJ2-5,TRBV6-1,CASSVGQGGPETQYF,TGTGCCAGCAGTGTAGGACAGGGGGGACCAGAGACCCAGTACTTC
TRBD1,TRBJ2-7,TRBV4-3,CASSQVGTGSHEQYF,TGCGCCAGCAGCCAAGTGGGGACAGGGTCCCACGAGCAGTACTTC
.,TRBJ1-2,TRBV27,CASSFNRNMHYGYTF,TGTGCCAGCAGTTTCAACAGGAACATGCACTATGGCTACACCTTC
TRBD1,TRBJ2-7,TRBV6-6,CASRRTGADQYEQYF,TGTGCCAGCAGAAGGACAGGCGCTGACCAATACGAGCAGTACTTC
TRBD1,TRBJ2-7,TRBV9,CASSAGTVAYEQYF,TGTGCCAGCAGCGCCGGGACAGTTGCCTACGAGCAGTACTTC
.,TRBJ2-7,TRBV5-6,CASSLYSTREQYF,TGTGCCAGCAGCTTGTACTCAACGCGCGAGCAGTACTTC
TRBD1,TRBJ1-4,TRBV6-6,CASSPGQGELFF,TGTGCCAGCAGTCCGGGACAGGGTGAACTGTTTTTT
TRBD2,TRBJ2-2,TRBV6-4,CASKLAGDTGELFF,TGTGCCAGCAAACTAGCGGGGGACACCGGGGAGCTGTTTTTT
TRBD2,TRBJ2-3,TRBV2,CASTLGRGTDTQYF,TGTGCCAGCACCCTGGGGAGGGGCACAGATACGCAGTATTTT
TRBD2,TRBJ2-1,TRBV11-3,CASSPGTSGGEVSYNEQFF,TGTGCCAGCAGCCCCGGGACTAGCGGGGGGGAAGTATCCTACAATGAGCAGTTCTTC
TRBD2,TRBJ2-7,TRBV28,CASSLRTSGRYEQYF,TGTGCCAGCAGCCTCCGGACTAGCGGGAGATACGAGCAGTACTTC
.,TRBJ1-2,TRBV9,CASSARGGPVFYGYTF,TGTGCCAGCAGCGCAAGGGGGGGTCCCGTTTTTTATGGCTACACCTTC
.,TRBJ2-2,TRBV9,CASSVGPSTGELFF,TGTGCCAGCAGCGTAGGGCCTTCCACCGGGGAGCTGTTTTTT
TRBD1,TRBJ1-1,TRBV5-6,CASRLLTGVTEAFF,TGTGCCAGCAGGTTATTGACAGGGGTCACTGAAGCTTTCTTT
.,TRBJ2-6,TRBV27,CASSFYSGANVLTF,TGTGCCAGCAGTTTCTACTCTGGGGCCAACGTCCTGACTTTC
TRBD1,TRBJ1-5,TRBV27,CASSPRTGYYQPQHF,TGTGCCAGCAGTCCCCGGACAGGGTACTATCAGCCCCAGCATTTT
TRBD2,TRBJ2-7,TRBV7-3,CASSFLAGSYEQYF,TGTGCCAGCAGCTTTCTAGCGGGCTCCTACGAGCAGTACTTC
TRBD1,TRBJ1-2,TRBV5-4,CASSTGQGGNYGYTF,TGTGCCAGCAGCACAGGACAGGGAGGCAACTATGGCTACACCTTC
TRBD1,TRBJ1-2,TRBV29-1,CSVGQGGTRNYGYTF,TGCAGCGTAGGACAGGGGGGGACGCGTAACTATGGCTACACCTTC
.,TRBJ2-5,TRBV11-2,CASSFSDQETQYF,TGTGCCAGCAGCTTTAGTGACCAAGAGACCCAGTACTTC
.,TRBJ2-2,TRBV10-3,CAISESGLSTGELFF,TGTGCCATCAGTGAGTCTGGGCTCAGCACCGGGGAGCTGTTTTTT
.,TRBJ2-7,TRBV21-1,CASLNRGWYEQYF,TGTGCCAGCCTAAACAGGGGGTGGTACGAGCAGTACTTC
.,TRBJ1-6,TRBV28,CASSSLRGSTYNSPLHF,TGTGCCAGCAGTTCCCTGCGGGGGTCGACCTATAATTCACCCCTCCACTTT
.,TRBJ1-2,TRBV7-9,CAGLRTDYGYTF,TGTGCCGGACTTCGGACTGACTATGGCTACACCTTC
TRBD2,TRBJ2-1,TRBV28,CASRISGTKAYNEQFF,TGTGCCAGCAGGATAAGCGGGACCAAAGCCTACAATGAGCAGTTCTTC
TRBD2,TRBJ2-5,TRBV5-1,CASSLDGLAGLQETQYF,TGCGCCAGCAGCTTGGATGGACTAGCGGGCCTTCAAGAGACCCAGTACTTC
TRBD2,TRBJ2-1,TRBV11-3,CASSLLLVLGTSGRDEQFF,TGTGCCAGCAGCCTTCTTCTAGTACTCGGGACTAGCGGGAGGGATGAGCAGTTCTTC
TRBD1,TRBJ1-1,TRBV9,CASSVGGTGGTEAFF,TGTGCCAGCAGCGTAGGGGGAACAGGGGGCACTGAAGCTTTCTTT
.,TRBJ2-7,TRBV7-2,CASSLAFGQTYEQYF,TGTGCCAGCAGCTTAGCCTTTGGCCAAACCTACGAGCAGTACTTC
.,TRBJ1-1,TRBV19,CASSMYPENTEAFF,TGTGCCAGTAGTATGTATCCAGAGAACACTGAAGCTTTCTTT
.,TRBJ2-4,TRBV7-8,CASSASFELGYF,TGTGCCAGCAGCGCTAGCTTCGAGTTGGGATACTTC
.,TRBJ2-6,TRBV7-2,CASSPEGTGANVLTF,TGTGCCAGCAGCCCCGAAGGGACAGGGGCCAACGTCCTGACTTTC
.,TRBJ1-5,TRBV19,CASSIIKNLREPQHF,TGTGCCAGTAGTATTATTAAGAACCTGAGGGAGCCCCAGCATTTT
TRBD2,TRBJ2-1,TRBV4-3,CASSHLIRTSGTYNEQFF,TGCGCCAGCAGCCATCTCATACGGACTAGCGGGACATACAATGAGCAGTTCTTC
.,TRBJ2-3,TRBV9,CASSVARSTSTDTQYF,TGTGCCAGCAGCGTAGCGAGAAGCACTAGCACAGATACGCAGTATTTT
TRBD1,TRBJ1-5,TRBV4-1,CASSQDRTGGRRINQPQHF,TGCGCCAGCAGCCAAGATAGGACAGGGGGCCGTAGGATCAATCAGCCCCAGCATTTT
TRBD2,TRBJ2-1,TRBV5-1,CASSSGRVMNEQFF,TGCGCCAGCTCTAGCGGGAGAGTCATGAATGAGCAGTTCTTC
TRBD2,TRBJ2-7,TRBV7-2,CASSLERGGTYEQYF,TGTGCCAGCAGCTTAGAACGGGGGGGGACCTACGAGCAGTACTTC
.,TRBJ2-7,TRBV29-1,CSVQGQNYEQYF,TGCAGCGTTCAGGGACAAAACTACGAGCAGTACTTC
TRBD1,TRBJ1-6,TRBV4-1,CASSLTGTGPSSYNSPLHF,TGCGCCAGCAGCCTAACCGGGACAGGGCCGAGCTCCTATAATTCACCCCTCCACTTT
.,TRBJ1-1,TRBV27,CASSLRGTEAFF,TGTGCCAGCAGTTTGCGGGGGACTGAAGCTTTCTTT
.,TRBJ2-7,TRBV6-5,CASSYRSGHEQYF,TGTGCCAGCAGTTACCGGTCAGGGCACGAGCAGTACTTC
.,TRBJ1-1,TRBV2,CASSAGFTEAFF,TGTGCCAGCAGTGCAGGGTTTACTGAAGCTTTCTTT
TRBD2,TRBJ2-3,TRBV5-6,CASSGGLASTDTQYF,TGTGCCAGCAGCGGTGGACTAGCGAGCACAGATACGCAGTATTTT
TRBD1,TRBJ2-7,TRBV18,CASSPAGQGGNEQYF,TGTGCCAGCTCACCAGCGGGACAGGGGGGCAACGAGCAGTACTTC
TRBD1,TRBJ2-7,TRBV11-2,CASSSPRDRAYEQYF,TGTGCCAGCAGCTCCCCACGGGACAGGGCATACGAGCAGTACTTC
TRBD1,TRBJ1-4,TRBV13,CASSSAGTEDEKLFF,TGTGCCAGCAGCTCGGCCGGGACAGAGGATGAAAAACTGTTTTTT
TRBD1,TRBJ2-7,TRBV27,CAIPGQGWYEQYF,TGTGCCATCCCGGGACAGGGGTGGTACGAGCAGTACTTC
.,TRBJ2-1,TRBV6-1,CASSVGQSSYNEQFF,TGTGCCAGCAGTGTGGGCCAAAGCTCCTACAATGAGCAGTTCTTC
.,TRBJ1-1,TRBV9,CASSASLSTAEAFF,TGTGCCAGCAGCGCCTCCTTGAGCACAGCTGAAGCTTTCTTT
.,TRBJ2-1,TRBV18,CASSPQEGAIEQFF,TGTGCCAGCTCACCACAGGAGGGGGCTATTGAGCAGTTCTTC